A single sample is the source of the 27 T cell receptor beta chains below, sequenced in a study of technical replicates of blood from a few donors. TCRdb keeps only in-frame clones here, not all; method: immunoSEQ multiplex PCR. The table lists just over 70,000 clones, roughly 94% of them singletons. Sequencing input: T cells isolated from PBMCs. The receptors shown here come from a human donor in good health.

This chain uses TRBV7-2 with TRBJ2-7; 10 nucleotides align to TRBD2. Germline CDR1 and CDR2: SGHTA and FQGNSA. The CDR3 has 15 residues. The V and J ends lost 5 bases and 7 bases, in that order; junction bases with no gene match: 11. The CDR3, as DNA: TGTGCCAGCAGCCGGAATAGAGCGGGAGGGGCTGAGCAGTACTTC. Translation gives CASSRNRAGGAEQYF.

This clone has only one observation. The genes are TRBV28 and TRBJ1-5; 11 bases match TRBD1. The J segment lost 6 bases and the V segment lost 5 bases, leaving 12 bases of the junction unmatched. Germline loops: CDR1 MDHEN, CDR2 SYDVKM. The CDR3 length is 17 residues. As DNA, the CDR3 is TGTGCCAGCAGTCCATCCCTCGGACAGGGGGCCGGTCAGCCCCAGCATTTT. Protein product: CASSPSLGQGAGQPQHF.

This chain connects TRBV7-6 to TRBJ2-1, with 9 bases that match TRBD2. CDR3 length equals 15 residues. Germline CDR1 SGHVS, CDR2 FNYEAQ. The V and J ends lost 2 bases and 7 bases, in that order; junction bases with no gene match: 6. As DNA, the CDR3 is TGTGCCAGCAGCTTAAGGCGGGAGGGCCGGAATGAGCAGTTCTTC. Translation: CASSLRREGRNEQFF.

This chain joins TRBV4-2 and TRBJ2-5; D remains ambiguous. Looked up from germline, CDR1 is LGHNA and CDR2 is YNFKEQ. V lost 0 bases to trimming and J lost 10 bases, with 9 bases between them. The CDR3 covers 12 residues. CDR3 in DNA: TGTGCCAGCAGCCAAGACCGAGTTGACCAGTACTTC. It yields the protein CASSQDRVDQYF.

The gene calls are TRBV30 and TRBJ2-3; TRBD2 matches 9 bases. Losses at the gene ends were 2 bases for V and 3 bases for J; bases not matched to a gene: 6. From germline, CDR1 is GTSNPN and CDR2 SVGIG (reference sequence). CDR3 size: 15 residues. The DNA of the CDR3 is TGTGCCTGGAGTCTTGGAGCGGGAGGAACAGATACGCAGTATTTT. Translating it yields CAWSLGAGGTDTQYF.

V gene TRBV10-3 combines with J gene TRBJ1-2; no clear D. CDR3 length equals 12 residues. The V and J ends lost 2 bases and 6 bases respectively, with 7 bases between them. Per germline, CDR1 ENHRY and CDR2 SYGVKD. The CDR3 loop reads CAISEDGDGYTF. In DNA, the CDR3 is TGTGCCATCAGTGAGGACGGGGATGGCTACACCTTC.

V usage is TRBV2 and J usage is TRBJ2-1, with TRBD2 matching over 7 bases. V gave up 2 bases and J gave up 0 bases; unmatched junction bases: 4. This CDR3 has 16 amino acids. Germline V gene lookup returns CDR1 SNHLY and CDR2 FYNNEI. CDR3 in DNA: TGTGCCAGCAGTGAACCGCCTAGCGGCTCCTACAATGAGCAGTTCTTC. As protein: CASSEPPSGSYNEQFF. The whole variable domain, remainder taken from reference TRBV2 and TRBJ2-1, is EPEVTQTPSHQVTQMGQEVILRCVPISNHLYFYWYRQILGQKVEFLVSFYNNEISEKSEIFDDQFSVERPDGSNFTLKIRSTKLEDSAMYFCASSEPPSGSYNEQFFGPGTRLTVL.

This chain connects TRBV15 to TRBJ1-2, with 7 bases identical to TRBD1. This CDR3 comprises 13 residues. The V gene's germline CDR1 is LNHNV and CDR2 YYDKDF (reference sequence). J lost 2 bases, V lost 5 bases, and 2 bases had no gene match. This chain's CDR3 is CATSWDRNYGYTF. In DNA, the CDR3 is TGTGCCACCAGCTGGGACAGAAACTATGGCTACACCTTC.

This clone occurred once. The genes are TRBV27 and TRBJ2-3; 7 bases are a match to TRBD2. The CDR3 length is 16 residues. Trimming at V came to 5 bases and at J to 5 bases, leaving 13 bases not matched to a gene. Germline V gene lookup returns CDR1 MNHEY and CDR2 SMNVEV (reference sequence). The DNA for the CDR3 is TGTGCCAGCAGTCTCCACCATCTAGCGGCCTTAGATACGCAGTATTTT. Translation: CASSLHHLAALDTQYF.

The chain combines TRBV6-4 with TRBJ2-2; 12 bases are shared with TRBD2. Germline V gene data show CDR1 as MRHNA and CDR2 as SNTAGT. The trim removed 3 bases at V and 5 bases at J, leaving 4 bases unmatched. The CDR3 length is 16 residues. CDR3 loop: CASSEGLAGLTGELFF. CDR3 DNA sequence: TGTGCCAGCAGTGAAGGACTAGCGGGATTAACCGGGGAGCTGTTTTTT.

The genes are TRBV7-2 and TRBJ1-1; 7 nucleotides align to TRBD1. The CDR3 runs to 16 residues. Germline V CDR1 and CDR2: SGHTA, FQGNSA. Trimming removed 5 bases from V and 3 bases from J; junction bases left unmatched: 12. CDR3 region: CASSPRPGQPYTEAFF. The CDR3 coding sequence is TGTGCCAGCAGCCCTCGACCGGGACAGCCATACACTGAAGCTTTCTTT.

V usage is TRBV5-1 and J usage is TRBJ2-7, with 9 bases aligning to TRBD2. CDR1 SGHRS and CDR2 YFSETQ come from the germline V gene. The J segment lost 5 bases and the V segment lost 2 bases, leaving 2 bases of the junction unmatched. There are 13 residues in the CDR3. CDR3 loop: CASSFQREDEQYF. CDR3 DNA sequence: TGCGCCAGCAGCTTCCAGCGGGAGGACGAGCAGTACTTC. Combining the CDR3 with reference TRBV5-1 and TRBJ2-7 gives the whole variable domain KAGVTQTPRYLIKTRGQQVTLSCSPISGHRSVSWYQQTPGQGLQFLFEYFSETQRNKGNFPGRFSGRQFSNSRSEMNVSTLELGDSALYLCASSFQREDEQYFGPGTRLTVT.

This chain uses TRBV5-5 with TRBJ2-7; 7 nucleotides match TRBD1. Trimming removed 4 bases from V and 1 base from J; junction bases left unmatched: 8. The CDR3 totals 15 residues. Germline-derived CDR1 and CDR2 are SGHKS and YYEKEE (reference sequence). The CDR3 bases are TGTGCCAGCAGCCACGACAGGGCTCCGTCCTACGAGCAGTACTTC. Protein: CASSHDRAPSYEQYF.

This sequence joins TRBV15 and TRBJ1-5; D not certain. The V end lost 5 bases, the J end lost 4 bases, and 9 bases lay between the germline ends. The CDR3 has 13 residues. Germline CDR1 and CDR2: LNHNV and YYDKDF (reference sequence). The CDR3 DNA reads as TGTGCCACCAGCCGACAAGTAAATCAGCCCCAGCATTTT. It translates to CATSRQVNQPQHF.

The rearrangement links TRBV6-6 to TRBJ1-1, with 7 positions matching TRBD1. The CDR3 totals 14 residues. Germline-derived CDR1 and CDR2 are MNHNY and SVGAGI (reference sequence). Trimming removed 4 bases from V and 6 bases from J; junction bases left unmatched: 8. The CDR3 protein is CASSLTGSKPEAFF. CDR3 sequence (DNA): TGTGCCAGCAGTTTGACAGGGTCCAAACCTGAAGCTTTCTTT.

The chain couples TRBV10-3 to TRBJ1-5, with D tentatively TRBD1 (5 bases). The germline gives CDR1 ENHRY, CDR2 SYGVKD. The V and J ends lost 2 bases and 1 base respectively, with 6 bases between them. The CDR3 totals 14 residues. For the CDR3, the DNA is TGTGCCATCAGTGAGGGGGGGAGCAATCAGCCCCAGCATTTT. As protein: CAISEGGSNQPQHF.

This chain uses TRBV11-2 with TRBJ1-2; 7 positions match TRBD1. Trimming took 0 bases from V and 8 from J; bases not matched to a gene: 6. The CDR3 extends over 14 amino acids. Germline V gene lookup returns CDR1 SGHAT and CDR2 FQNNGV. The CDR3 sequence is CASSLDSGGRGYTF. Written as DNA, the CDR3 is TGTGCCAGCAGCTTAGATTCAGGGGGTCGGGGCTACACCTTC.

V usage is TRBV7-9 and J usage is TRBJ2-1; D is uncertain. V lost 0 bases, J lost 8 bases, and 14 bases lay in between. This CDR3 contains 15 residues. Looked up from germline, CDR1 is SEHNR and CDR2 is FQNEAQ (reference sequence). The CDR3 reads CASSLASRLFDEQFF. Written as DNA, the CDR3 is TGTGCCAGCAGCTTAGCATCGAGACTGTTCGATGAGCAGTTCTTC.

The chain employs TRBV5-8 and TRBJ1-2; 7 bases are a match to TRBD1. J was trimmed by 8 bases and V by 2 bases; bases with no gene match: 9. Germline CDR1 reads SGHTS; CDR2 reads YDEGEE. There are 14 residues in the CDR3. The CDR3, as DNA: TGTGCCAGCAGCTTATATCTAGGGGGCAGAGGCTACACCTTC. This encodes CASSLYLGGRGYTF.

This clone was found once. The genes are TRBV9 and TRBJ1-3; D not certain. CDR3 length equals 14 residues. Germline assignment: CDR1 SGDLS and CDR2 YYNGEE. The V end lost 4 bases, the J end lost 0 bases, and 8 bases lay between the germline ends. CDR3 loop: CASSRGPSGNTIYF. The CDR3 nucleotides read TGTGCCAGCAGCCGCGGGCCCTCTGGAAACACCATATATTTT.

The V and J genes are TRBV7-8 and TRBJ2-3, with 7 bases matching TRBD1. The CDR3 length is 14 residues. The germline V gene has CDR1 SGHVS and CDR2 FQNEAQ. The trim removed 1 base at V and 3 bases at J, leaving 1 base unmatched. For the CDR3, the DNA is TGTGCCAGCAGCTTAGACAGGGGTACAGATACGCAGTATTTT. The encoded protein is CASSLDRGTDTQYF.

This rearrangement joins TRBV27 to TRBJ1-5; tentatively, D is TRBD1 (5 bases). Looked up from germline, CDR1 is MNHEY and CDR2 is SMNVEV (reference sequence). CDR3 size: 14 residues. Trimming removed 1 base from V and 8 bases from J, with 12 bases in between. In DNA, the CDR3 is TGTGCCAGCAGTTTATTTGGGGGGGGTGAGCCCCAGCATTTT. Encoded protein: CASSLFGGGEPQHF.

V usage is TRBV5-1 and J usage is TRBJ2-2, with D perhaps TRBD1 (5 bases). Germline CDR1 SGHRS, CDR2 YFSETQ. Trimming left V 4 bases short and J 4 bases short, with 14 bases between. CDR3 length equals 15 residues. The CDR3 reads CASSVTVVATGELFF. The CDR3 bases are TGCGCCAGCAGCGTGACAGTTGTGGCCACCGGGGAGCTGTTTTTT.

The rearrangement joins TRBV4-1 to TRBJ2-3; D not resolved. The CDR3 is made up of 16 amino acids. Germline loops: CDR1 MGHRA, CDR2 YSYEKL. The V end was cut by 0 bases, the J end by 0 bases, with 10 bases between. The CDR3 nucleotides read TGCGCCAGCAGCCAAGATGATAGCCTTAGCACAGATACGCAGTATTTT. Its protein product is CASSQDDSLSTDTQYF.

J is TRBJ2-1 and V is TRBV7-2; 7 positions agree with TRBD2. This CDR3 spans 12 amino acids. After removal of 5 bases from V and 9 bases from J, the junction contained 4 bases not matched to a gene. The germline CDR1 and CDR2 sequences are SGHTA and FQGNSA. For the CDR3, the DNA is TGTGCCAGCAGCGGTGCGGGGGTTGAGCAGTTCTTC. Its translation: CASSGAGVEQFF.

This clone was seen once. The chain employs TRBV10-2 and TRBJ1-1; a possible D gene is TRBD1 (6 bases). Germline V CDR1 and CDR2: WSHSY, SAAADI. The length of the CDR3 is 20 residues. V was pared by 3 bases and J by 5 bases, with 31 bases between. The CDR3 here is CASSEIDRTAQRSKGTEAFF. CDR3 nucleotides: TGCGCCAGCAGTGAAATCGATAGGACAGCCCAGAGGAGCAAGGGGACTGAAGCTTTCTTT.

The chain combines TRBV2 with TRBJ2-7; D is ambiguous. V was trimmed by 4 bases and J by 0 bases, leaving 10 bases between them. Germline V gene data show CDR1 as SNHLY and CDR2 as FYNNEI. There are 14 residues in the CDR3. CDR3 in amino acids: CASSGSAASYEQYF. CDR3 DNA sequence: TGTGCCAGCAGTGGATCGGCGGCCTCCTACGAGCAGTACTTC.